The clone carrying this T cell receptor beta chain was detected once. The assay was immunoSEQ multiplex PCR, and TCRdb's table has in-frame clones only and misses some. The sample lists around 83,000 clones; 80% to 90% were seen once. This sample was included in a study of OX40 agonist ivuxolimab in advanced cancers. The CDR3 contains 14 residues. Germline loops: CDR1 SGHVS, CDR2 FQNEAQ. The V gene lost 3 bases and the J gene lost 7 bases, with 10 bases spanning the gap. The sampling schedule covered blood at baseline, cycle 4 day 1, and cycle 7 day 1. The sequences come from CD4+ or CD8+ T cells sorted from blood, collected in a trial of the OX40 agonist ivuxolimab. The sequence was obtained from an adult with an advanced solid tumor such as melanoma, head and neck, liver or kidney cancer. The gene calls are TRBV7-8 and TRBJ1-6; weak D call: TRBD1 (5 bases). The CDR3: CASSLGTPNSPLHF. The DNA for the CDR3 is TGTGCCAGCAGCTTGGGGACCCCCAATTCACCCCTCCACTTT. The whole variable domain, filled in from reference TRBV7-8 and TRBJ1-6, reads GAGVSQSPRYKVAKRGQDVALRCDPISGHVSLFWYQQALGQGPEFLTYFQNEAQLDKSGLPSDRFFAERPEGSVSTLKIQRTQQEDSAVYLCASSLGTPNSPLHFGNGTRLTVT.